The rows below give T cell receptor beta chains drawn from one sample of a study of T cells after yellow fever vaccination. TCRdb re-derived calls from the 5' RACE reads in MiXCR, one entry per CDR3 protein. The sample has hundreds of thousands of distinct CDR3 sequences; around 12% are singletons. The sample here was CD4+ T cells sorted from PBMCs, taken 15 days after the yellow fever booster vaccination. The source is a man younger than 35 who received the YFV17D yellow fever vaccine. Both conserved end residues are part of each CDR3. Fields, in order: clone size, V gene, J gene, D gene, CDR3 protein, CDR3 DNA. A D gene is named only where the DNA matches it firmly. A row's size may be missing; if present it is once, few, many or a size class.

clone_size: few
v_call: TRBV11-2
j_call: TRBJ2-1
d_call: NA
cdr3_aa: CASSFSSGAGEQFF
cdr3_nt: TGTGCCAGCAGCTTCTCTTCGGGGGCGGGTGAGCAGTTCTTC

clone_size: few
v_call: TRBV5-4
j_call: TRBJ2-3
d_call: TRBD2
cdr3_aa: CASSPRVSGGEDTQYF
cdr3_nt: TGTGCCAGCAGCCCACGAGTTAGCGGGGGGGAGGATACGCAGTATTTT

clone_size: many
v_call: TRBV24-1
j_call: TRBJ2-5
d_call: NA
cdr3_aa: CATSAGTGLEETQYF
cdr3_nt: TGTGCCACCAGTGCAGGAACAGGGCTTGAGGAGACCCAGTACTTC

clone_size: NA
v_call: TRBV12-3/TRBV12-4
j_call: TRBJ1-3
d_call: TRBD1
cdr3_aa: CASSLGQGYTIYF
cdr3_nt: TGTGCCAGCAGTTTGGGACAGGGCTACACCATATATTTT

clone_size: NA
v_call: TRBV5-6
j_call: TRBJ1-1
d_call: TRBD1
cdr3_aa: CASSFGTDRDTEAFF
cdr3_nt: TGTGCCAGCAGCTTCGGTACCGACAGGGACACTGAAGCTTTCTTT

clone_size: NA
v_call: TRBV5-5
j_call: TRBJ1-4
d_call: NA
cdr3_aa: CASSRSGEGEKLFF
cdr3_nt: TGTGCCAGCAGCAGATCAGGGGAAGGTGAAAAACTGTTTTTT

clone_size: few
v_call: TRBV29-1
j_call: TRBJ1-5
d_call: NA
cdr3_aa: CSVGGRGGQPQHF
cdr3_nt: TGCAGCGTTGGGGGCAGGGGTGGCCAGCCCCAGCATTTT

clone_size: few
v_call: TRBV7-8
j_call: TRBJ2-5
d_call: NA
cdr3_aa: CASSLYNRGQETQYF
cdr3_nt: TGTGCCAGCAGCTTATATAATCGGGGGCAAGAGACCCAGTACTTC

clone_size: many
v_call: TRBV4-3
j_call: TRBJ1-2
d_call: TRBD1
cdr3_aa: CASSQVLDRGDYGYTF
cdr3_nt: TGCGCCAGCAGCCAAGTCCTGGACAGGGGCGACTATGGCTACACCTTC

clone_size: NA
v_call: TRBV5-1
j_call: TRBJ2-1
d_call: NA
cdr3_aa: CASSVQGNEQFF
cdr3_nt: TGCGCCAGCAGCGTGCAGGGAAATGAGCAGTTCTTC

clone_size: NA
v_call: TRBV18
j_call: TRBJ1-1
d_call: NA
cdr3_aa: CASSPLEYPNTEAFF
cdr3_nt: TGTGCCAGCTCACCACTAGAATATCCGAACACTGAAGCTTTCTTT

clone_size: NA
v_call: TRBV6-6
j_call: TRBJ1-4
d_call: TRBD1
cdr3_aa: CASMPGQGYEKLFF
cdr3_nt: TGTGCCAGCATGCCGGGACAGGGGTATGAAAAACTGTTTTTT

clone_size: many
v_call: TRBV6-5
j_call: TRBJ2-3
d_call: TRBD1
cdr3_aa: CASRWGQGASDTQYF
cdr3_nt: TGTGCCAGCAGATGGGGACAGGGGGCATCAGATACGCAGTATTTT

clone_size: NA
v_call: TRBV7-6
j_call: TRBJ2-5
d_call: NA
cdr3_aa: CASSSGPIRETQYF
cdr3_nt: TGTGCCAGCAGCTCGGGACCGATCAGGGAGACCCAGTACTTC

clone_size: NA
v_call: TRBV12-3/TRBV12-4
j_call: TRBJ2-1
d_call: TRBD2
cdr3_aa: CASSLLLAEYNEQFF
cdr3_nt: TGTGCCAGCAGTTTATTACTAGCGGAATACAATGAGCAGTTCTTC

clone_size: NA
v_call: TRBV27
j_call: TRBJ1-1
d_call: TRBD1
cdr3_aa: CASRGQGYTEAFF
cdr3_nt: TGTGCCAGCAGGGGACAGGGTTACACTGAAGCTTTCTTT

clone_size: few
v_call: TRBV6-2/TRBV6-3
j_call: TRBJ2-5
d_call: NA
cdr3_aa: CASRRFAGNQETQYF
cdr3_nt: TGTGCCAGCAGAAGATTCGCGGGGAATCAAGAGACCCAGTACTTC

clone_size: many
v_call: TRBV15
j_call: TRBJ2-1
d_call: TRBD1
cdr3_aa: CATSYGDSVNEQFF
cdr3_nt: TGTGCCACCTCTTATGGGGACAGCGTGAATGAGCAGTTCTTC

clone_size: NA
v_call: TRBV27
j_call: TRBJ2-7
d_call: TRBD1
cdr3_aa: CASSFIRPGQAYEQYF
cdr3_nt: TGTGCCAGCAGCTTTATTCGTCCGGGACAGGCCTACGAGCAGTACTTC

clone_size: many
v_call: TRBV3-1
j_call: TRBJ1-2
d_call: NA
cdr3_aa: CASSQVDHGYTF
cdr3_nt: TGTGCCAGCAGCCAAGTAGACCATGGCTACACCTTC

clone_size: NA
v_call: TRBV21-1
j_call: TRBJ1-5
d_call: NA
cdr3_aa: CAREQGHQPQHF
cdr3_nt: TGTGCCAGGGAGCAGGGCCATCAGCCCCAGCATTTT

clone_size: few
v_call: TRBV7-3
j_call: TRBJ2-3
d_call: NA
cdr3_aa: CASSLTWTDTQYF
cdr3_nt: TGTGCCAGCAGCTTAACGTGGACGGATACGCAGTATTTT

clone_size: few
v_call: TRBV7-2
j_call: TRBJ2-1
d_call: NA
cdr3_aa: CASSRRRRDEQFF
cdr3_nt: TGTGCCAGCAGCCGAAGGCGGCGCGATGAGCAGTTCTTC

clone_size: few
v_call: TRBV6-6
j_call: TRBJ2-3
d_call: TRBD2
cdr3_aa: CASSSLYAGGLSTDTQYF
cdr3_nt: TGTGCCAGCAGCTCCCTGTACGCGGGGGGGCTTAGCACAGATACGCAGTATTTT

clone_size: NA
v_call: TRBV3-1
j_call: TRBJ2-3
d_call: NA
cdr3_aa: CASSPVSGDTQYF
cdr3_nt: TGTGCCAGCAGCCCGGTCAGCGGAGATACGCAGTATTTT

clone_size: NA
v_call: TRBV19
j_call: TRBJ1-1
d_call: TRBD1
cdr3_aa: CASSNRGMNTEAFF
cdr3_nt: TGTGCCAGTAGTAACAGGGGAATGAACACTGAAGCTTTCTTT

clone_size: NA
v_call: TRBV3-1
j_call: TRBJ2-2
d_call: TRBD2
cdr3_aa: CASSRSGGGNTGELFF
cdr3_nt: TGTGCCAGCAGCCGCTCTGGCGGGGGGAACACCGGGGAGCTGTTTTTT

clone_size: NA
v_call: TRBV5-1
j_call: TRBJ2-1
d_call: TRBD2
cdr3_aa: CASSLSAGVYNEQFF
cdr3_nt: TGCGCCAGCAGCTTGAGTGCGGGAGTATACAATGAGCAGTTCTTC

clone_size: NA
v_call: TRBV5-1
j_call: TRBJ2-7
d_call: NA
cdr3_aa: CASSTGTDSYEQYF
cdr3_nt: TGCGCCAGCAGCACCGGGACGGACTCCTACGAGCAGTACTTC

clone_size: NA
v_call: TRBV29-1
j_call: TRBJ1-2
d_call: TRBD1
cdr3_aa: CSVGFGQAAYGYTF
cdr3_nt: TGCAGCGTTGGTTTTGGACAGGCAGCCTATGGCTACACCTTC